The T cell receptor beta chain under discussion was sequenced for a study of Graves' ophthalmopathy and Graves' hyperthyroidism. Study results and caveats: For separating ophthalmopathy from stable hyperthyroidism, a 13-signature model gave 87.88% sensitivity and roughly 83% specificity.

CDR1 and CDR2 from the germline V gene are SNHLY and FYNNEI. The germline V and J ends were trimmed by 3 bases and 11 bases, with 16 bases remaining between them. The CDR3 consists of 13 residues. Hyperthyroidism patients were newly diagnosed, ill under 2 months, and aged 18 to 65 years. Other autoimmune diseases, uncontrolled infections, pregnancy or lactation ruled patients out of participation. Amplified TCR beta CDR3 regions were obtained using RNA transcripts as template. RT-PCR with HTBI primers came first, then second-round multiplex PCR. MiXCR, applied by TCRdb to the multiplex PCR reads, yields one record per CDR3 protein. Of 1 million to 1.3 million distinct CDR3 sequences in the sample, approximately 35% are singletons; the top ten hold roughly 10%. Ten or more counts support this clonotype. The antigen is undetermined.

Specimen: peripheral blood or thyroid tissue (not recorded which). The chain carries TRBV2 and TRBJ1-1; D might be TRBD1 (6 bases). This clonotype was obtained from an adult man with Graves' hyperthyroidism. Written as DNA, the CDR3 is TGTGCCAGCAGTGAGGCACAGGGATCTAGGGCTTTCTTT. It specifies CASSEAQGSRAFF.